This entry describes one T cell receptor (beta chain). The assay was immunoSEQ multiplex PCR, and TCRdb's table has in-frame clones only and misses some. The sample consists of around 250,000 clones, approximately 90% of them appearing once. This record comes from a study of blood T cell repertoires in COVID-19. Study-wide background: Whether acute or convalescent, the COVID-19 samples came from the United States, Italy and Spain.

This sequence originates from a woman between 40 and 55 years old with acute COVID-19. Sequenced: PBMCs or T cells enriched from blood (not recorded which).

The CDR3 nucleotides read TGTGCCAGCAGCGTAGCCGTCGGGACAGGGTACAACAATGAGCAGTTCTTC. This codes for CASSVAVGTGYNNEQFF. This chain joins TRBV9 and TRBJ2-1, with 9 positions matching TRBD1. This CDR3 has 17 residues. V was clipped by 0 bases and J by 5 bases; unmatched bases: 9. Germline CDR1 reads SGDLS; CDR2 reads YYNGEE.